This T cell receptor (beta chain) was sequenced during a study of blood T cell repertoires in COVID-19. The table lists this clone with a count of one. Authors' data handling: Amplified reference gene primers provided the basis for estimating nucleated cell counts. Clones were read by immunoSEQ multiplex PCR, and TCRdb kept only the in-frame ones, dropping some. V, J and clone size were drawn from that table, and D and trimming were deduced from the DNA. The sample lists over 200,000 clones; approximately 91% were seen once. The V segment lost 7 bases and the J segment 4 bases; nucleotides outside the gene matches: 5. Germline V gene lookup returns CDR1 SGHAT and CDR2 FQDESV (reference sequence). This CDR3 region has 13 residues.

Sequences were obtained from PBMCs or T cells enriched from blood (not recorded which). This chain links TRBV11-1 with TRBJ1-1, with TRBD1 matching 8 bases. The receptor's source is a human donor in a cohort exposed to, infected with or recovered from COVID-19 (not recorded which). The donor label of this sample is uncertain. The CDR3 DNA is TGTGCCAGCACAGGGGGCTGGGGCACTGAAGCTTTCTTT. This encodes CASTGGWGTEAFF.